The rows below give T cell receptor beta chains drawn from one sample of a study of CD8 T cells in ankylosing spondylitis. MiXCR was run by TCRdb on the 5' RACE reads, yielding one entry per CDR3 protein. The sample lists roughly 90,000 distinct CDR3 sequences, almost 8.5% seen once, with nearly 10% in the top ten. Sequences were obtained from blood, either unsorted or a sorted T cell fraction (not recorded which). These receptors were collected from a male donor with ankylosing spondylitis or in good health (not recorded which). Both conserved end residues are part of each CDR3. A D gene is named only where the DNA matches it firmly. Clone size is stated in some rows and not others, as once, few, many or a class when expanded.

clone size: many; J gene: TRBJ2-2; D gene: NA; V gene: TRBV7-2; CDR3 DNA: TGTGCCAGCAGCTTACACAACACCGGGGAGCTGTTTTTT; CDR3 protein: CASSLHNTGELFF
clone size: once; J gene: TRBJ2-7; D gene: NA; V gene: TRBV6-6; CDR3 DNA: TGCGCCAGCAGTTCCCCTGGCGTTTACGAGCAGTACTTC; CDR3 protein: CASSSPGVYEQYF
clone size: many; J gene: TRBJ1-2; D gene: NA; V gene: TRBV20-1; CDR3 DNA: TGCAGTGCTAGTGGCTCTGGCTATGGCTACACCTTC; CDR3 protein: CSASGSGYGYTF
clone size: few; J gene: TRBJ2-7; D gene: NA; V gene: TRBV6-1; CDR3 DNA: TGTGCCAGCAGGCCATACAGGGACTCCTACGAGCAGTACTTC; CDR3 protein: CASRPYRDSYEQYF
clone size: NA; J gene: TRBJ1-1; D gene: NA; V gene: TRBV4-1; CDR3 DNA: TGCGCCAGCAGCCAAGAGGGAGAGCACACTGAAGCTTTCTTT; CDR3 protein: CASSQEGEHTEAFF
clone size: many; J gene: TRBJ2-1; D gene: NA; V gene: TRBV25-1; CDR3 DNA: TGTGCCAGCAGTGAATCCGGGGGCTCCTACAATGAGCAGTTCTTC; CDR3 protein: CASSESGGSYNEQFF
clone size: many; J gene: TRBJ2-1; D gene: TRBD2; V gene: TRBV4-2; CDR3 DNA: TGTGCCAGCAGCCAAGCAAGCGGGGATTACAATGAGCAGTTCTTC; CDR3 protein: CASSQASGDYNEQFF
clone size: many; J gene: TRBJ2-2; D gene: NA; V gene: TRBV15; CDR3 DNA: TGTGCCACCAGCAGAGTATACGATGCCCGAGTGGGCGGGGAGCTGTTTTTT; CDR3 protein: CATSRVYDARVGGELFF
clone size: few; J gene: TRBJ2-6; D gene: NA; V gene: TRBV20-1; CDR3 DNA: TGCAGTGCTAGCTCTAGAACAACTGGGGCCAACGTCCTGACTTTC; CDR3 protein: CSASSRTTGANVLTF
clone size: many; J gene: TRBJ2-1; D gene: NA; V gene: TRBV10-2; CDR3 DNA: TGCGCCAGCAGTGAGCTCGACGACTGGAGCTCCTACAATGAGCAGTTCTTC; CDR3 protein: CASSELDDWSSYNEQFF
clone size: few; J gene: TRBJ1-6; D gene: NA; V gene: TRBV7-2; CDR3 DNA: TGTGCCAGCAGCCCCACTAATTCACCCCTCCACTTT; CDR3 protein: CASSPTNSPLHF
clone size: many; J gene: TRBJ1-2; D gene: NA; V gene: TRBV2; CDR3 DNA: TGTGCCAGCAGTGCCAGGGTTGACTATGGCTACACCTTC; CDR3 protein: CASSARVDYGYTF
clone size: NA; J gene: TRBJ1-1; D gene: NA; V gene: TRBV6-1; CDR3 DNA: TGTGCCAGCAGTCGGCGGGGGGATTCGGGCACTGAAGCTTTCTTT; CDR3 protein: CASSRRGDSGTEAFF
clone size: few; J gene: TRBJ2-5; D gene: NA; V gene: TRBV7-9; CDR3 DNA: TGTGCCAGCAGCTTGATGGGTGGCTCGGAGACCCAGTACTTC; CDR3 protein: CASSLMGGSETQYF
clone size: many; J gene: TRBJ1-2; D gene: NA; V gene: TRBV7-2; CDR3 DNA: TGTGCCAGCAGCGCGACGTCGGGGTCAGGCTTCGACTACACCTTC; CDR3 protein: CASSATSGSGFDYTF
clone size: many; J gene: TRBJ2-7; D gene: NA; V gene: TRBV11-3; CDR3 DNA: TGTGCCAGCAGCCCGGGACCTTATCCATTCTACGAGCAGTACTTC; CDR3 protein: CASSPGPYPFYEQYF
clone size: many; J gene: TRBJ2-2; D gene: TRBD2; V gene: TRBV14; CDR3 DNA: TGTGCCAGCTGTAGCGGGAGCGGCGGGGAGCTGTTTTTT; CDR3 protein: CASCSGSGGELFF
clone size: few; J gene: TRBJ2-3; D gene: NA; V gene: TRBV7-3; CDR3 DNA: TGTGCCAGCAGCTTAGTCCAGGAAACAGATACGCAGTATTTT; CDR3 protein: CASSLVQETDTQYF
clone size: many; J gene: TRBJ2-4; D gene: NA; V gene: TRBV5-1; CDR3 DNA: TGCGCCAGCAGCCCCGGACGGGAAGCCAAAAACATTCAGTACTTC; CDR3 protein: CASSPGREAKNIQYF
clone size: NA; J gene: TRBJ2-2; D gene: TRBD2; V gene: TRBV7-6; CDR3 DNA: TGTGCCAGCAGCTTCCGGACTAGCGGGACCGGGGAGCTGTTTTTT; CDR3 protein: CASSFRTSGTGELFF
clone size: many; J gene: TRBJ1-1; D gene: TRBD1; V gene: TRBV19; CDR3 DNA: TGTGCCAGTAGTGCACCTACAGGGGGCACTGAAGCTTTCTTT; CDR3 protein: CASSAPTGGTEAFF
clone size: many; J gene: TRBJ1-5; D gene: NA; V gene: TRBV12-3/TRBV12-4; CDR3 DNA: TGTGCCAGCAGCAAGTCCGCGAGCAATCAGCCCCAGCATTTT; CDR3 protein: CASSKSASNQPQHF
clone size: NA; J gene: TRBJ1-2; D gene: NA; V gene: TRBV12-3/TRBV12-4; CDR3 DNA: TGTGCCAGCAGTGGGGCCGGCCTAGGTGGCTACACCTTC; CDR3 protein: CASSGAGLGGYTF
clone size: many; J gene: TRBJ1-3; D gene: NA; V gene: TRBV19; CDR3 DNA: TGTGCCAGTAGTACCCGGATGTACTCTGGAAACACCATATATTTT; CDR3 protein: CASSTRMYSGNTIYF
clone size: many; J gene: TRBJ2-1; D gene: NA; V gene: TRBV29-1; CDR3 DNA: TGCAGCGTTGAGGAGGGCTATGAGCAGTTCTTC; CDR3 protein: CSVEEGYEQFF
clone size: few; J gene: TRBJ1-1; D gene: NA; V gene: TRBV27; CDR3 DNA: TGTGCCAGCAGTATAAAGGAGGGCACTGAAGCTTTCTTT; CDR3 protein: CASSIKEGTEAFF
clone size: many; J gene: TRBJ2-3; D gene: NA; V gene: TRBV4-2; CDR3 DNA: TGTGCCAGCAGCCCTGCCCCCGGGGCCGGTGGAGATACGCAGTATTTT; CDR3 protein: CASSPAPGAGGDTQYF
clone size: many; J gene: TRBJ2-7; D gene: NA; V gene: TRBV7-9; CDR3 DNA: TGTGCCAGCAGCTCTCAACTCGGGCAGGATGTTTACGAGCAGTACTTC; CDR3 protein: CASSSQLGQDVYEQYF
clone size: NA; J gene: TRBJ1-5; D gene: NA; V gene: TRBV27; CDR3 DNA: TGTGCCAGCAGTTTCGCCAGGTTTGATCAGCCCCAGCATTTT; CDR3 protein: CASSFARFDQPQHF
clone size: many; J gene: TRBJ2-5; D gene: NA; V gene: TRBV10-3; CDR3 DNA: TGTGCCATCAGTGTTCGGGGGTCGGGGGTGCAAGAGACCCAGTACTTC; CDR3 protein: CAISVRGSGVQETQYF
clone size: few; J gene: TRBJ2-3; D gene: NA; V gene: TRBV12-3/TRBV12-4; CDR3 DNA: TGTGCCAGCAGTCTCCTATACTCAGATACGCAGTATTTT; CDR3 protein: CASSLLYSDTQYF
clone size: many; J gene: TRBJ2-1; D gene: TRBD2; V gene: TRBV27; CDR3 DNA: TGTGCCAGCAGTTGGGCGGGACTAGCGGGACGTAAGCAGTTCTTC; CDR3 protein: CASSWAGLAGRKQFF
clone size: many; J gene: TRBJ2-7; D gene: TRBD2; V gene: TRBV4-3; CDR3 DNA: TGCGCCAGCAGCCAAGGACTAGCGGGATCCTACGAGCAGTACTTC; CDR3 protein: CASSQGLAGSYEQYF
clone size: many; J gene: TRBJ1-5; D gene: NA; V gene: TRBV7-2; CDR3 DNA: TGTGCCAGCAGCAACCTGGGGCAATGCGGCAATCAGCCCCAGCATTTT; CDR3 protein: CASSNLGQCGNQPQHF
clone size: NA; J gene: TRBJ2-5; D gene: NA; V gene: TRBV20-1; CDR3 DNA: TGCAGTGGGCACGGGGCAGCCCAAGAGACCCAGTACTTC; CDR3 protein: CSGHGAAQETQYF
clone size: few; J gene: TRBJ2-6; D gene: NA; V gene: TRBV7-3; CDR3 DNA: TGTGCCAGCAGCCCTGGGACATCTTCTCTCTCTGGGGCCAACGTCCTGACTTTC; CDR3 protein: CASSPGTSSLSGANVLTF
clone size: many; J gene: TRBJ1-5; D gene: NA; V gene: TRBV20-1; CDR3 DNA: TGCAGTGCGATTCCGGGGAGGGGGGGTCAGCCCCAGCATTTT; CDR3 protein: CSAIPGRGGQPQHF
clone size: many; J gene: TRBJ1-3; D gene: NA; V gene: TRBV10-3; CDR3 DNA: TGTGCCATCCAACAGGGACCCGGAAACACCATATATTTT; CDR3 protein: CAIQQGPGNTIYF
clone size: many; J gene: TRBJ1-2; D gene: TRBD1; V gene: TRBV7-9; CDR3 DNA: TGTGCCAGCAGCACGGGACAGGGGTTCGAAGCGACCTTC; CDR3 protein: CASSTGQGFEATF
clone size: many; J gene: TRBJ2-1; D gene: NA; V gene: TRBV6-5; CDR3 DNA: TGTGCCAGCAGTTACTCACTCACGCCGGGGAATGAGCAGTTCTTC; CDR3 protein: CASSYSLTPGNEQFF